The rows below give T cell receptor beta chains drawn from one sample of a study of blood T cell repertoires in COVID-19. TCRdb keeps only in-frame clones here, not all; method: immunoSEQ multiplex PCR. The sample gives about 150,000 clones, nearly 80% of which show up once; roughly 1.5% is in the top ten. Sequenced: peripheral blood. These receptor sequences come from a man at least 80 years old with acute or convalescent COVID-19. CDR3s include the opening cysteine and the closing phenylalanine or tryptophan. Fields, in order: V gene, J gene, clone size, D gene, CDR3 DNA, CDR3 protein. D genes are given only for firm matches. Clone size, where shown, is once, few, many, or a class for clones that have expanded.

V: TRBV18
J: TRBJ2-5
size: .
D: .
DNA: TGTGCCAGCTCCCTTGGGGGGGCAGAGACCCAGTACTTC
CDR3: CASSLGGAETQYF

V: TRBV27
J: TRBJ1-2
size: .
D: TRBD1
DNA: TGTGCCAGCAGTTCGGGACAGGGGAGGAACTATGGCTACACCTTC
CDR3: CASSSGQGRNYGYTF

V: TRBV6-2/TRBV6-3
J: TRBJ2-5
size: .
D: .
DNA: TGTGCCAGCAGCCATTTATGGACAGTTCAAGAGACCCAGTACTTC
CDR3: CASSHLWTVQETQYF

V: TRBV4-2
J: TRBJ2-5
size: once
D: .
DNA: TGTGCCAGCAGCCACTCCCAGGGGGGCGATTTGAAGACCCAGTACTTC
CDR3: CASSHSQGGDLKTQYF

V: TRBV18
J: TRBJ2-2
size: .
D: .
DNA: TGTGCCAGCTCACCATACAGGACGAACACCGGGGAGCTGTTTTTT
CDR3: CASSPYRTNTGELFF

V: TRBV10-3
J: TRBJ2-3
size: .
D: TRBD2
DNA: TGTGCCATCAGTGAGTCCGTAGCGGGGGGGCCGTATACGCAGTATTTT
CDR3: CAISESVAGGPYTQYF

V: TRBV9
J: TRBJ1-1
size: once
D: TRBD1
DNA: TGTGCCAGCAAAGGAGAGGACAGGGTGAGGAGTGAAGCTTTCTTT
CDR3: CASKGEDRVRSEAFF

V: TRBV3-1/TRBV3-2
J: TRBJ2-1
size: .
D: TRBD2
DNA: TGTGCCAGCAGCCAACGCGGACTAGCGGGGGGGCCCTTTTATGAGCAGTTCTTC
CDR3: CASSQRGLAGGPFYEQFF

V: TRBV7-8
J: TRBJ2-7
size: .
D: TRBD1
DNA: TGTGCCAGCAGACGGGGACAGGGGTACGAGCAGTACTTC
CDR3: CASRRGQGYEQYF

V: TRBV10-3
J: TRBJ2-4
size: .
D: .
DNA: TGTGCCATCAGTCAAGGGGCTGTCGCCAAAAACATTCAGTACTTC
CDR3: CAISQGAVAKNIQYF

V: TRBV7-5
J: TRBJ2-7
size: .
D: .
DNA: TGTGCCAGAAGCTCGACAGGGGGCTTCTACGAGCAGTACTTC
CDR3: CARSSTGGFYEQYF

V: TRBV5-1
J: TRBJ1-2
size: .
D: .
DNA: TGCGCCAGCAGGGCGGGGGGTAAGGCGGACTATGGCTACACCTTC
CDR3: CASRAGGKADYGYTF

V: TRBV3-1/TRBV3-2
J: TRBJ2-7
size: .
D: .
DNA: TGTGCCAGCAGCCGGAACAGCATGACCTACGAGCAGTACTTC
CDR3: CASSRNSMTYEQYF

V: TRBV7-3
J: TRBJ2-5
size: few
D: TRBD2
DNA: TGTGCCAGCAGCTTGAGACTAGCCAGCCAAGAGACCCAGTACTTC
CDR3: CASSLRLASQETQYF

V: TRBV5-8
J: TRBJ1-3
size: .
D: TRBD1
DNA: TGTGCCAGCAGCTTAATGGGACAGGGCCTCTCTGGAAACACCATATATTTT
CDR3: CASSLMGQGLSGNTIYF

V: TRBV11-3
J: TRBJ1-1
size: .
D: TRBD1
DNA: TGTGCCAGCAGCTTCGGACAGGCTGATGGCACTGAAGCTTTCTTT
CDR3: CASSFGQADGTEAFF

V: TRBV15
J: TRBJ2-5
size: .
D: TRBD2
DNA: TGTGCCACCAGCCCCCGGACTAGCGGACAAGAGACCCAGTACTTC
CDR3: CATSPRTSGQETQYF

V: TRBV20-1
J: TRBJ2-5
size: few
D: TRBD2
DNA: TGCAGTGCTAGTCTAGCGGGGGGTGTGGAGACCCAGTACTTC
CDR3: CSASLAGGVETQYF

V: TRBV5-4
J: TRBJ1-1
size: few
D: TRBD1
DNA: TGTGCCAGCAGCTCCTACAGGGGGCCGAACACTGAAGCTTTCTTT
CDR3: CASSSYRGPNTEAFF

V: TRBV11-3
J: TRBJ1-2
size: .
D: TRBD1
DNA: TGTGCCAGCAGCTCAGGGGGCTATGGCTACACCTTC
CDR3: CASSSGGYGYTF

V: TRBV12-3/TRBV12-4
J: TRBJ1-1
size: .
D: .
DNA: TGTGCCAGCTGGGGAGGACTAACTGAAGCTTTCTTT
CDR3: CASWGGLTEAFF

V: TRBV6-2/TRBV6-3
J: TRBJ1-5
size: .
D: .
DNA: TGTGCCAGCAGCGACTGGGGGGCAGGGAGGGGCAATCAGCCCCAGCATTTT
CDR3: CASSDWGAGRGNQPQHF

V: TRBV19
J: TRBJ1-6
size: .
D: TRBD1
DNA: TGTGCCAGTAGTACCGGACAGGGAGCTTCACCCCTCCACTTT
CDR3: CASSTGQGASPLHF

V: TRBV6-5
J: TRBJ1-5
size: few
D: TRBD1
DNA: TGTGCCAGCAGCCCGGGACAGGGAGGTCAGCCCCAGCATTTT
CDR3: CASSPGQGGQPQHF

V: TRBV3-1/TRBV3-2
J: TRBJ1-5
size: .
D: TRBD1
DNA: TGTGCCAGCAGCCAAAGAGGGCAGGGGGTGTCCAGGCAGCCCCAGCATTTT
CDR3: CASSQRGQGVSRQPQHF

V: TRBV18
J: TRBJ2-1
size: .
D: .
DNA: TGTGCCAGCTCACCACATAGGGAGGATGAGCAGTTCTTC
CDR3: CASSPHREDEQFF

V: TRBV3-1/TRBV3-2
J: TRBJ1-2
size: .
D: TRBD1
DNA: TGTGCCAGCAGCCCCCAGGGGGGTAACTATGGCTACACCTTC
CDR3: CASSPQGGNYGYTF

V: TRBV7-9
J: TRBJ1-5
size: .
D: TRBD1
DNA: TGTGCCAGCAGCAGGGGACAGGGCAAGGAATGGACTGATCAGCCCCAGCATTTT
CDR3: CASSRGQGKEWTDQPQHF

V: TRBV3-1/TRBV3-2
J: TRBJ1-5
size: .
D: TRBD1
DNA: TGTGCCAGCAGCTCTCGGGGGACAGGGGATCAGCCCCAGCATTTT
CDR3: CASSSRGTGDQPQHF

V: TRBV18
J: TRBJ2-1
size: .
D: .
DNA: TGTGCCAGCTCACCCGACGGGCGGGAATCAGTGGGTTGGAATGAGCAGTTCTTC
CDR3: CASSPDGRESVGWNEQFF

V: TRBV5-4
J: TRBJ2-1
size: .
D: TRBD1
DNA: TGTGCCAGCAGCTTACCCAAGACAGGGGCTGGCAATGAGCAGTTCTTC
CDR3: CASSLPKTGAGNEQFF

V: TRBV28
J: TRBJ1-1
size: once
D: TRBD1
DNA: TGTGCCAGCAGTTCTGACAGGGTTGAAGCTTTCTTT
CDR3: CASSSDRVEAFF

V: TRBV9
J: TRBJ2-2
size: .
D: TRBD2
DNA: TGTGCCAGCAGCGTTAGGCTAGCGGACGGGGAGCTGTTTTTT
CDR3: CASSVRLADGELFF

V: TRBV30
J: TRBJ1-3
size: .
D: TRBD1
DNA: TGTGCCTGGGAGACAGGGGGCTCTGGAAACACCATATATTTT
CDR3: CAWETGGSGNTIYF

V: TRBV3-1/TRBV3-2
J: TRBJ1-1
size: few
D: .
DNA: TGTGCCAGCAGCCAAGAAGGACTGAGCCTGATGAACACTGAAGCTTTCTTT
CDR3: CASSQEGLSLMNTEAFF

V: TRBV7-2
J: TRBJ1-6
size: few
D: .
DNA: TGTGCCAGCAGCTTAGGGCGGGGTAATTCACCCCTCCACTTT
CDR3: CASSLGRGNSPLHF

V: TRBV6-1
J: TRBJ2-1
size: .
D: TRBD2
DNA: TGTGCCAGCAGTGAAGTAATAGCGGGGGGGGATGAGCAGTTCTTC
CDR3: CASSEVIAGGDEQFF

V: TRBV5-1
J: TRBJ1-1
size: .
D: .
DNA: TGCGCCAGCAGCTTGGCACCAGGGGCTGAAGCTTTCTTT
CDR3: CASSLAPGAEAFF

V: TRBV6-6
J: TRBJ2-1
size: few
D: TRBD2
DNA: TGTGCCAGCAGGCACGGACTAGCGGGGGGCAGGGAGCAGTTCTTC
CDR3: CASRHGLAGGREQFF

V: TRBV7-8
J: TRBJ1-2
size: few
D: .
DNA: TGTGCCAGCAGCCAGGGGAGCGGGACGCGGCGGTGGGGCTACACCTTC
CDR3: CASSQGSGTRRWGYTF